The clone carrying this T cell receptor beta chain was seen a handful of times. The CDR3 is made up of 15 amino acids. Germline values: CDR1 MNHNS, CDR2 SASEGT. Trimming left V 2 bases short and J 4 bases short, with 15 bases between. The sample is drawn from a study of cytomegalovirus exposure and HLA in healthy donors. Use of 60 Vbeta and 13 Jbeta primers characterized the PCR. Here immunoSEQ multiplex PCR was the method, and the copy in TCRdb shows in-frame clones only, minus some. The data contain more than 200,000 clones, over 65% of them singletons. The TCR was taken from a man aged 35 to 55 in good health and CMV-seronegative. The sample taken for sequencing was PBMCs. The J gene is TRBJ2-7, the V gene TRBV6-1; D may be TRBD1 (5 bases). This CDR3 reads CASSERPQDTYEQYF. Written as DNA, the CDR3 is TGTGCCAGCAGTGAAAGGCCACAGGATACTTACGAGCAGTACTTC.